The 9 T cell receptor beta chains below were found in one sample sequenced in a study of identical twins. TCRdb used MiXCR to reprocess the 5' RACE reads, holding one entry per CDR3 protein. This table holds roughly 720,000 distinct CDR3 sequences, about 20% found once. These records were also assigned to another study, of T cells expressing NK-cell markers.

The sequenced sample consisted of PBMCs. These receptors were taken from a woman under 30 in good health.

The sample holds a few counts of this clonotype. The chain has TRBV29-1 and TRBJ2-7, with D perhaps given as TRBD1 or TRBD2 (5 bases each). The CDR3 consists of 14 residues. Germline V gene sequence: CDR1 SQVTM, CDR2 ANQGSEA. The germline V and J ends were trimmed by 5 bases and 0 bases, with 14 bases remaining between them. CDR3 sequence (DNA): TGCAGCGTTAGATGGAAAGGGACCTCCTACGAGCAGTACTTC. Amino acid sequence: CSVRWKGTSYEQYF.

This clonotype showed up just a few times. This chain uses TRBV6-2 or TRBV6-3 with TRBJ2-1, with TRBD2 matching 7 bases. The J segment lost 0 bases and the V segment lost 6 bases, leaving 5 bases of the junction unmatched. CDR3 length: 15 residues. Germline V gene data show CDR1 as MNHEY and CDR2 as SVGEGT. CDR3 amino acids: CASRLAGSSYNEQFF. CDR3 sequence (DNA): TGTGCCAGCAGATTAGCGGGTAGCTCCTACAATGAGCAGTTCTTC.

This chain joins TRBV7-2 and TRBJ2-7, with D uncertain. This CDR3 spans 13 amino acids. Germline lookup yields CDR1 SGHTA and CDR2 FQGNSA. Between the trimmed V and J ends, which lost 2 bases and 7 bases, there was a span of 12 bases. CDR3 DNA: TGTGCCAGCAGCTTAAAAGCGACCTGGGAGCAGTACTTC. Amino acid sequence: CASSLKATWEQYF.

V gene TRBV12-3 or TRBV12-4 combines with J gene TRBJ2-1; 7 nucleotides agree with TRBD2. Losses at the gene ends were 8 bases for V and 8 bases for J; bases not matched to a gene: 12. The CDR3 totals 14 residues. The CDR3 reads CASGFGLGRDEQFF. The CDR3 bases are TGTGCCAGCGGATTTGGACTAGGACGGGATGAGCAGTTCTTC.

The chain is built from TRBV12-3 or TRBV12-4 and TRBJ1-2, with 7 bases identical to TRBD1. V gave up 6 bases and J gave up 3 bases; unmatched junction bases: 4. This CDR3 contains 13 residues. The CDR3 bases are TGTGCCAGCAGGGATGACAGGGACTATGGCTACACCTTC. This sequence encodes CASRDDRDYGYTF.

V usage is TRBV10-2 and J usage is TRBJ2-1; D may be TRBD2 (5 bases). The CDR3 consists of 12 residues. Trimming took off 4 bases at V and 9 bases at J, with 10 bases between the two ends. Germline lookup yields CDR1 WSHSY and CDR2 SAAADI. The CDR3 reads CASSARGIEQFF. In DNA, the CDR3 is TGCGCCAGCAGTGCCAGAGGGATTGAGCAGTTCTTC.

This chain joins TRBV7-9 and TRBJ2-3; no firm D call. V was trimmed by 9 bases and J by 3 bases, leaving 16 bases between them. CDR1 is SEHNR, CDR2 FQNEAQ, per germline (reference sequence). The CDR3 has 14 amino acids. The CDR3 is CASASEVSTDTQYF. The CDR3 DNA reads as TGTGCCAGTGCGTCCGAGGTGTCGACAGATACGCAGTATTTT.

This clonotype was detected a few times. This chain connects TRBV18 to TRBJ1-3, with TRBD1 as a possible D gene (6 bases). V lost 6 bases to trimming and J lost 0 bases, with 12 bases between them. The length of the CDR3 is 15 residues. Germline values: CDR1 KGHSH, CDR2 LQKENI. The chain's CDR3 is CASSPTGSSGNTIYF. DNA for the CDR3: TGTGCCAGCTCGCCCACAGGGTCCTCTGGAAACACCATATATTTT.

Only a few counts were recorded for this clonotype. V and J are TRBV5-1 and TRBJ2-3, with 9 bases lining up with TRBD2. CDR1 and CDR2 (germline): SGHRS, YFSETQ. The CDR3 runs 17 residues. J lost 0 bases, V lost 0 bases, and 5 bases had no gene match. CDR3 sequence: CASSLDLAGMSTDTQYF. The CDR3 region has the DNA TGCGCCAGCAGCTTGGATCTAGCGGGGATGAGCACAGATACGCAGTATTTT.